Listed below are T cell receptor beta chains from one sample, sequenced in a study of blood T cell repertoires in COVID-19. The assay was immunoSEQ multiplex PCR, and TCRdb's table has in-frame clones only and misses some. In the table there are about 270,000 clones, 70% to 90% of which are singletons. The sequenced sample was peripheral blood. The source is a woman in her sixties or seventies with acute or convalescent COVID-19. Each CDR3 is given with its conserved first and last residue. The order of the fields is CDR3 DNA, CDR3 protein, D gene, V gene, J gene, clone size. A D gene is named only where the DNA matches it firmly. A row's size may be missing; if present it is once, few, many or a size class.

TGTGCCAGCAGCTCTGGGACATTCTATGGCTACACCTTC,CASSSGTFYGYTF,-,TRBV5-6,TRBJ1-2,-
TGTGCCAGCAGCTACCCCTTGACTAGCCCCTGGACTGAGCAGTTCTTC,CASSYPLTSPWTEQFF,TRBD2,TRBV9,TRBJ2-1,once
TGTGCCGCTAGATCCGGGACAGAGCTTACTGAAGCTTTCTTT,CAARSGTELTEAFF,TRBD1,TRBV19,TRBJ1-1,-
TGTGCCAGCAGTTACGTTATGCAGGGCTCTGGAAACACCATATATTTT,CASSYVMQGSGNTIYF,-,TRBV6-5,TRBJ1-3,-
TGTGCCAGCAGCTTCACATCTTCAGCAGATACGCAGTATTTT,CASSFTSSADTQYF,-,TRBV7-9,TRBJ2-3,-
TGTGCCAGCACCGGACAGGGGGTGGCAAACACCATATATTTT,CASTGQGVANTIYF,TRBD1,TRBV28,TRBJ1-3,-
TGCGCCAGCAGCCGCGGGGACCGGGGGAAAGAGACCCAGTACTTC,CASSRGDRGKETQYF,-,TRBV5-1,TRBJ2-5,-
TGTGCCAGCAGATTACGGGGAGGGAACACTGAAGCTTTCTTT,CASRLRGGNTEAFF,-,TRBV7-2,TRBJ1-1,-
TGTGCCAGTAGCCGGGAGCTTCTAAACACCTTC,CASSRELLNTF,-,TRBV19,TRBJ1-2,once
TGTGCCAGCAGGTTACGCCGGACTAGCGGGGGCTCAGATACGCAGTATTTT,CASRLRRTSGGSDTQYF,TRBD2,TRBV27,TRBJ2-3,-
TGTGCCAGCACCTTACAGGGGGCCAGTGGAAACACCATATATTTT,CASTLQGASGNTIYF,TRBD1,TRBV3-1/TRBV3-2,TRBJ1-3,-
TGTGCCAGCAGCCCCTCGACAGGGTGGCCTGAAGCTTTCTTT,CASSPSTGWPEAFF,TRBD1,TRBV11-2,TRBJ1-1,-
TGTGCCACCAGCAGGGACAGGGGCCTTTACCAGCCCCAGCATTTT,CATSRDRGLYQPQHF,TRBD1,TRBV15,TRBJ1-5,few
TGCGCCAGCAGCTTGGGGGAGGACAGGGAAAAGAAAACTAATGAAAAACTGTTTTTT,CASSLGEDREKKTNEKLFF,TRBD1,TRBV5-1,TRBJ1-4,once
TGTGCCACCAGCGTACAGGGTAGCAATCAGCCCCAGCATTTT,CATSVQGSNQPQHF,-,TRBV15,TRBJ1-5,-
TGCAGCGTAAAACCGGGACATTATTCCACTATGAACACTGAAGCTTTCTTT,CSVKPGHYSTMNTEAFF,-,TRBV29-1,TRBJ1-1,-
TGTGCCAGCAGTTTCACTAGCGGGGCTACCTACGAGCAGTACTTC,CASSFTSGATYEQYF,TRBD2,TRBV27,TRBJ2-7,-
TGTGCCAGCAGACCTGACAGATACACTGAAGCTTTCTTT,CASRPDRYTEAFF,-,TRBV2,TRBJ1-1,-
TGCGCCAGCAGTCCTTCGGGGGGGGCAGATACGCAGTATTTT,CASSPSGGADTQYF,TRBD2,TRBV10-1,TRBJ2-3,-
TGTGCCAGCAGCAAGAAACACAGGCCCGGGGAAAAACTGTTTTTT,CASSKKHRPGEKLFF,-,TRBV21-1,TRBJ1-4,-
TGCGCCAGCAGCTTGGGCCCCTCAGGACTAGGGGCTAGCACAGATACGCAGTATTTT,CASSLGPSGLGASTDTQYF,TRBD2,TRBV5-1,TRBJ2-3,-
TGTGCCAGCAGCTTAAGGGGCATACTTACTGAAGCTTTCTTT,CASSLRGILTEAFF,-,TRBV13,TRBJ1-1,-
TGTGCCAGCTCACCACAAAGGGCGGGAGAGACCCAGTACTTC,CASSPQRAGETQYF,-,TRBV18,TRBJ2-5,-
TGTGCCAGCTCACCAGGCAGGTCTGGAAACACCATATATTTT,CASSPGRSGNTIYF,-,TRBV18,TRBJ1-3,-
TGCGCCAGCAGCTTGGGGGTTCGGGGGAGTGAGCAGTTCTTC,CASSLGVRGSEQFF,-,TRBV5-1,TRBJ2-1,-
TGTGCCAGCAGCTTGGAAGGTGGGGAGGATCAGCCCCAGCATTTT,CASSLEGGEDQPQHF,-,TRBV5-6,TRBJ1-5,-
TGCGCCAGCAGCTCGGGCCTCGGGACTAGCGGGGATACGCAGTATTTT,CASSSGLGTSGDTQYF,TRBD2,TRBV5-1,TRBJ2-3,-
TGTGCCAGCAGTTTTTCGGGGGGGAAGGGGACCCAGTACTTC,CASSFSGGKGTQYF,TRBD2,TRBV27,TRBJ2-5,-
TGTGCCAGCAGTGGGGACACGTGGGAGCAGTACTTC,CASSGDTWEQYF,-,TRBV2,TRBJ2-7,few
TGTGCCAGCAGCTTCCGGGACAGGTCAGATACGCAGTATTTT,CASSFRDRSDTQYF,TRBD1,TRBV5-6,TRBJ2-3,-
TGTGCCAGCAGCTCTGCGGACAGAACCTACGAGCAGTACTTC,CASSSADRTYEQYF,-,TRBV7-2,TRBJ2-7,-
TGTGCCAGCAGGGGGGGAGCCTACGAGCAGTACTTC,CASRGGAYEQYF,-,TRBV6-5,TRBJ2-7,-
TGTGCCAGCAGCCAAGGTCGACAGGTTGGCGGCTACACCTTC,CASSQGRQVGGYTF,-,TRBV3-1/TRBV3-2,TRBJ1-2,-
TGTGCCAGCAGCTTAGGGGGGAATTCACCCCTCCACTTT,CASSLGGNSPLHF,-,TRBV7-3,TRBJ1-6,-
TGTGCCAGCAGTTTCAGGGGTAGGGGTACTGAAGCTTTCTTT,CASSFRGRGTEAFF,-,TRBV6-5,TRBJ1-1,-
TGTGCCAGCAGCTTATTAGCACCTGGAAACACCATATATTTT,CASSLLAPGNTIYF,-,TRBV5-6,TRBJ1-3,-
TGTGCCAGCAGTGAAATAGGGGCGGGGAATGAAAAACTGTTTTTT,CASSEIGAGNEKLFF,-,TRBV6-1,TRBJ1-4,-
TGTGCCAGCGGGGGACAGGTCCCTGGAAACACCATATATTTT,CASGGQVPGNTIYF,TRBD1,TRBV2,TRBJ1-3,-
TGTGCCACCAGCCCCGGGGGAGGAGATGCGCGTTGGAGGGATACGCAGTATTTT,CATSPGGGDARWRDTQYF,-,TRBV15,TRBJ2-3,-
TGTGCCAGTAGTATAGGAGTTAACTATGGCTACACCTTC,CASSIGVNYGYTF,-,TRBV19,TRBJ1-2,-
TGTGCCAGCAGTTTAGTTCCGAGGGCTTTCTTT,CASSLVPRAFF,-,TRBV12-3/TRBV12-4,TRBJ1-1,once
TGTGCCAGCAGTGTAAGCGGGGGGGCCGTCACCGGGGAGCTGTTTTTT,CASSVSGGAVTGELFF,TRBD2,TRBV2,TRBJ2-2,-
TGTGCCAGCAGCTTCGGCGGGGGAGGCTACACCTTC,CASSFGGGGYTF,-,TRBV6-5,TRBJ1-2,-
TGCGCCAGCAGCTTGGTGACTCCCCCAAATGGCTACACCTTC,CASSLVTPPNGYTF,-,TRBV5-1,TRBJ1-2,few
TGTGCCAGCAGCAAAAACAGGGAGTATGGCTACACCTTC,CASSKNREYGYTF,-,TRBV21-1,TRBJ1-2,-
TGTGCCAGTAGCCTAGCGGGGATGACAGATACGCAGTATTTT,CASSLAGMTDTQYF,TRBD2,TRBV19,TRBJ2-3,-
TGTGCCAGCAGGCAGGATAGCAATCAGCCCCAGCATTTT,CASRQDSNQPQHF,-,TRBV12-3/TRBV12-4,TRBJ1-5,-
TGCGCCAGCAGCTTGGTCTACAGGGGATCCTACAATGAGCAGTTCTTC,CASSLVYRGSYNEQFF,TRBD1,TRBV5-1,TRBJ2-1,once
TGTGCCAGCAGTCCCGACAGCTACACTGAAGCTTTCTTT,CASSPDSYTEAFF,-,TRBV7-6,TRBJ1-1,-
TGTGCCAGCAGCCCCGGACTAGCGGGGAGCACAGATACGCAGTATTTT,CASSPGLAGSTDTQYF,TRBD2,TRBV7-6,TRBJ2-3,-
TGTGCCAGCAGCTCTCCAGGGATAGGGACGCAGTATTTT,CASSSPGIGTQYF,-,TRBV11-3,TRBJ2-3,-
TGTGCCAGTAGTATAGGAAGGGGGGATACGCAGTATTTT,CASSIGRGDTQYF,-,TRBV19,TRBJ2-3,-
TGTGCCAGCAGCCACACCGGGGGGTCGCCGAAGCCCCAGCATTTT,CASSHTGGSPKPQHF,-,TRBV14,TRBJ1-5,-
TGTGCCACCGGAGCGGGGGGGAATTTTGAGCAGTTCTTC,CATGAGGNFEQFF,TRBD2,TRBV15,TRBJ2-1,-
TGTGCCAGCAGCTTAGTCACTCGAGCCCAGTACTTC,CASSLVTRAQYF,-,TRBV7-2,TRBJ2-5,-
TGTGCCAGCAGCTTGAGACAGGGGGCTGACTATGGCTACACCTTC,CASSLRQGADYGYTF,TRBD1,TRBV5-5,TRBJ1-2,-
TGTGCCAGCAGTTTGTCCTTCGGCGGGGGGGTTAATGAGCAGTTCTTC,CASSLSFGGGVNEQFF,TRBD2,TRBV27,TRBJ2-1,few
TGTGCCAGCAGTTTTGGGGCTCTACAAAACATTCAGTACTTC,CASSFGALQNIQYF,-,TRBV27,TRBJ2-4,-
TGTGCCAGCAGCCACGGGGGGTTAGGAGACCGGGAGCTGTTTTTT,CASSHGGLGDRELFF,TRBD2,TRBV3-1/TRBV3-2,TRBJ2-2,-